This is a list of T cell receptor beta chains from one sample in a study of blood T cell repertoires in COVID-19. Here immunoSEQ multiplex PCR was the method, and the copy in TCRdb shows in-frame clones only, minus some. The table has about 70,000 clones, 87% seen once. Specimen: peripheral blood. The origin of the receptors is a woman aged 80 or over with acute or convalescent COVID-19. CDR3s include the opening cysteine and the closing phenylalanine or tryptophan.

j_call v_call cdr3_aa
TRBJ2-1 TRBV28 CATRGPYNEQFF
TRBJ2-1 TRBV24-1 CATSDLGRESSYNEQFF
TRBJ2-4 TRBV3-1/TRBV3-2 CASSTSRLAKNIQYF
TRBJ2-7 TRBV5-5 CASSFSAPGTASSYEQYF
TRBJ2-7 TRBV6-1 CASSETTIPYEQYF
TRBJ1-2 TRBV19 CASSLYQGSNYGYTF
TRBJ1-6 TRBV6-2/TRBV6-3 CASSHRTGGPYSPLHF
TRBJ1-1 TRBV28 CATTGLTNTEAFF
TRBJ2-7 TRBV6-4 CASSDSKTGDPSRLYEQYF
TRBJ2-3 TRBV6-5 CASNEVPLADTQYF
TRBJ2-3 TRBV7-9 CASSLLGSSDTQYF
TRBJ2-3 TRBV7-2 CASSSYSGADTQYF
TRBJ2-2 TRBV7-2 CASSPRPGVRTGELFF
TRBJ1-2 TRBV10-2 CASSEYLRGRDGYTF
TRBJ1-1 TRBV28 CASTLTKGRHTEAFF
TRBJ2-5 TRBV2 CASSTERGTQYF
TRBJ2-1 TRBV27 CASSFSPIFNEQFF
TRBJ1-1 TRBV5-1 CASSGAGFTEAFF
TRBJ2-1 TRBV27 CASSSGLAGGSFGSEQFF
TRBJ1-2 TRBV6-5 CASSFRDPGGYGYTF
TRBJ1-4 TRBV3-1/TRBV3-2 CASSRAGNEKLFF
TRBJ1-2 TRBV5-5 CASSLVQGTGYTF
TRBJ2-5 TRBV27 CASSLGVPPETQYF
TRBJ1-4 TRBV28 CASSLGHLEKLFF
TRBJ1-3 TRBV11-2 CASSSLGGFGNTIYF
TRBJ1-1 TRBV9 CASSPRTGNTEAFF
TRBJ2-1 TRBV29-1 CSGLSGTPEQFF
TRBJ1-2 TRBV7-9 CASSLAPRDGGYTF
TRBJ1-2 TRBV28 CASSLGTGLFYGYTF
TRBJ1-2 TRBV10-2 CASYGDLDGYTF
TRBJ2-1 TRBV5-1 CASSFEGRYNEQFF
TRBJ2-1 TRBV29-1 CSVGPRNYNEQFF
TRBJ2-7 TRBV7-5 CVRSSLGDRVSYEQYF
TRBJ2-7 TRBV5-1 CASSLLGYREQYF
TRBJ2-1 TRBV15 CATSISAGLAGDNEQFF
TRBJ2-1 TRBV5-6 CASSYVGSIRNEQFF
TRBJ1-5 TRBV19 CASNSFRNQPQHF
TRBJ2-3 TRBV6-5 CASGLAGGDTQYF
TRBJ2-2 TRBV5-1 CASSSGEGVNTGELFF
TRBJ2-7 TRBV7-9 CASSFSRGRFSEQYF
TRBJ2-1 TRBV5-1 CASSLGLGTTGPEQFF
TRBJ1-3 TRBV7-9 CASSTGSGNTIYF
TRBJ2-3 TRBV2 CASSRSGGSTDTQYF
TRBJ1-1 TRBV7-9 CASSSQGNTEAFF
TRBJ2-5 TRBV7-7 CASSLFGGAQETQYF
TRBJ1-2 TRBV18 CASSPSAYPGYGYTF